Listed here are 13 T cell receptor beta chains from one sample, sequenced in a study of T cell responses to AZD1222 COVID-19 vaccine. TCRdb keeps only in-frame clones here, not all; method: immunoSEQ multiplex PCR. Of 25,000 to 30,000 clones in the sample, about 94% were seen once. The source was peripheral blood, collected on day 0 of AZD1222 vaccination. These receptors were collected from an adult in good health.

This clone has a single count. Sequence at one end of the junction differs from germline and may be a read error. The chain carries TRBV7-2 and TRBJ2-5; D ambiguous. Germline CDR1 and CDR2: SGHTA and FQGNSA. The CDR3 is 12 residues long. The CDR3 DNA sequence: TGTGCCAGCAGCTTGACACAAGAGGCCCAGTACTTC. Translated, it gives CASSLTQEAQYF.

The chain links TRBV29-1 to TRBJ2-3; tentatively, D is TRBD1 (5 bases). V was clipped by 4 bases and J by 0 bases, with 14 bases between them. CDR1 SQVTM and CDR2 ANQGSEA come from the germline V gene. CDR3 length: 15 residues. The chain's CDR3 is CSVGREGASTDTQYF. In DNA form, the CDR3 reads TGCAGCGTTGGAAGGGAAGGGGCCAGCACAGATACGCAGTATTTT.

J is TRBJ2-3 and V is TRBV28; D is undetermined. CDR1 MDHEN and CDR2 SYDVKM come from the germline V gene. The V and J ends lost 5 bases and 6 bases respectively, with 12 bases between them. The CDR3 covers 13 residues. CDR3 nucleotide sequence: TGTGCCAGCAGTCCCCCTCCGGAGGATACGCAGTATTTT. Translation: CASSPPPEDTQYF.

The chain carries TRBV11-2 and TRBJ1-2; weak D call: TRBD1 (6 bases). The CDR3 totals 15 residues. V gave up 5 bases and J gave up 3 bases, with 16 bases separating them. CDR1 is SGHAT and CDR2 is FQNNGV in the germline V gene. Here the CDR3 DNA reads TGTGCCAGCAGCCGTGCAGACAGGAGAGACTATGGCTACACCTTC. Its protein is CASSRADRRDYGYTF.

The genes are TRBV24-1 and TRBJ1-1, with TRBD1 matching over 9 bases. Losses at the gene ends were 5 bases for V and 6 bases for J; bases not matched to a gene: 6. This CDR3 is 14 amino acids long. CDR1 is KGHDR, CDR2 SFDVKD, per germline. Here the CDR3 DNA reads TGTGCCACCAGTGCCGGACAGGGGATCTCTGAAGCTTTCTTT. Translated, it gives CATSAGQGISEAFF.

J is TRBJ1-2 and V is TRBV6-5; 12 bases are a match to TRBD1. This CDR3 has 14 amino acids. V lost 7 bases to trimming and J lost 4 bases; unmatched junction nucleotides: 4. Germline values: CDR1 MNHEY, CDR2 SVGAGI. This chain's CDR3 is CASTRDRGLYGYTF. CDR3 DNA sequence: TGTGCCAGCACCCGGGACAGGGGGCTCTATGGCTACACCTTC.

The V and J genes are TRBV9 and TRBJ1-2, with D possibly TRBD1 on 6 matching bases. Between the trimmed V and J ends, which lost 4 bases and 8 bases, there was a span of 21 bases. CDR3 length: 15 amino acids. The germline V gene encodes CDR1 SGDLS and CDR2 YYNGEE. Here the CDR3 reads CASSINREMTSGYTF. The DNA for the CDR3 is TGTGCCAGCAGCATCAACAGGGAGATGACAAGCGGCTACACCTTC.

The chain uses TRBV4-3 and TRBJ2-7, with unresolved D. The V end was cut by 1 base, the J end by 1 base, with 5 bases between. Germline CDR1 is LGHNA and CDR2 is YSLEER. This CDR3 has 13 amino acids. CDR3 in amino acids: CASSQGLSYEQYF. CDR3 in DNA: TGCGCCAGCAGCCAAGGCCTTTCCTACGAGCAGTACTTC.

The chain recombines TRBV29-1 with TRBJ1-1, with D perhaps matching TRBD1 (6 bases). V was pared by 7 bases and J by 11 bases, with 17 bases between. The CDR3 consists of 11 residues. CDR1 is SQVTM and CDR2 is ANQGSEA in the germline V gene. The CDR3 is CSGDLTGRAFF. The CDR3 region has the DNA TGCAGCGGGGACCTAACAGGGCGGGCTTTCTTT. Full variable domain (remainder filled in from reference TRBV29-1 and TRBJ1-1): SAVISQKPSRDICQRGTSLTIQCQVDSQVTMMFWYRQQPGQSLTLIATANQGSEATYESGFVIDKFPISRPNLTFSTLTVSNMSPEDSSIYLCSGDLTGRAFFGQGTRLTVV.

The gene calls are TRBV5-4 and TRBJ2-7, with D hard to call. CDR3 size: 13 residues. Germline values: CDR1 SGHNT, CDR2 YYREEE (reference sequence). The ends were cut back, 2 bases at V and 0 bases at J, with 6 bases in the middle. CDR3 DNA: TGTGCCAGCAGCTTACGTAGCTCCTACGAGCAGTACTTC. This translates into CASSLRSSYEQYF.

This rearrangement joins TRBV6-5 to TRBJ2-7, with D tentatively TRBD2 (6 bases). The germline gives CDR1 MNHEY, CDR2 SVGAGI. The CDR3 runs 15 residues. V was trimmed by 0 bases and J by 1 base, leaving 10 bases between them. DNA for the CDR3: TGTGCCAGCAGTTACTCCCACGGGGGATCCTACGAGCAGTACTTC. It translates to CASSYSHGGSYEQYF.

This sequence joins TRBV6-5 and TRBJ2-2; tentative D call: TRBD1 (6 bases). The CDR3 runs to 15 residues. CDR1 is MNHEY and CDR2 is SVGAGI in the germline V gene. With 8 bases removed from V and 1 base from J, the gap between germline ends came to 14 bases. CDR3 loop: CASDLPQGNTGELFF. In DNA form, the CDR3 reads TGTGCCAGCGACCTCCCACAGGGGAACACCGGGGAGCTGTTTTTT.

A remark on this clone: The junction and the germline gene differ at one end; a read error may be behind it. In nucleotides, the CDR3 is TGCGCCAGCAGTTCGAATACCGGGGAGCTGTTTTTT. The encoded protein is CASSSNTGELFF. The gene calls are TRBV10-1 and TRBJ2-2; no clear D. Germline CDR1 WNHNN, CDR2 SYGVQD (reference sequence). The CDR3 has 12 amino acids.